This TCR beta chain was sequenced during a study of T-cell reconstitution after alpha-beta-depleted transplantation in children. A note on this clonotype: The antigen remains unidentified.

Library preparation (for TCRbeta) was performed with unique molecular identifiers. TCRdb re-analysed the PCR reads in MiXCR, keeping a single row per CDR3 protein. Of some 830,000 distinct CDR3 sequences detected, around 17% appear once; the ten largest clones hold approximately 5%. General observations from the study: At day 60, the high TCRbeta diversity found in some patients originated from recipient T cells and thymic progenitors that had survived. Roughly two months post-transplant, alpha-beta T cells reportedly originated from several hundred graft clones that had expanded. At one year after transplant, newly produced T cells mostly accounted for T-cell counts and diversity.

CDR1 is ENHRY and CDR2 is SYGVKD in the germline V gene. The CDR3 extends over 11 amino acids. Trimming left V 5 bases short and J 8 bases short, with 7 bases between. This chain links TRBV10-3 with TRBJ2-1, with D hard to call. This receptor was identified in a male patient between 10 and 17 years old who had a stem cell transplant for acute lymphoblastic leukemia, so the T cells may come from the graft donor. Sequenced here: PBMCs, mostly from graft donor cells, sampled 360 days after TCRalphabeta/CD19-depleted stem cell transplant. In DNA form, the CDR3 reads TGTGCCATCAGTCGAGGCGATGAGCAGTTCTTC. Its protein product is CAISRGDEQFF.